This TCR beta chain was identified during a study of cytomegalovirus exposure and HLA in healthy donors. Findings and limits, study-wide: Later, TCR association rates were found to vary by HLA locus, highest for DRB1 and lowest for HLA-C. A highly shared variant cluster was judged a likely technical artifact. Follow-up analysis later connected one missense variant in DCLRE1C with trimming of TCR beta V- and J-genes. Across donors, sequencing depth was assumed by presence/absence analyses to be roughly uniform.

13 Jbeta primers and 60 Vbeta primers were used for the PCR. Some clones are missing from TCRdb's copy, which holds only in-frame ones; the method was immunoSEQ multiplex PCR. The sample consists of approximately 170,000 clones, under 80% of them appearing once. Trimming removed 4 bases from V and 0 bases from J; junction bases left unmatched: 0. Germline lookup yields CDR1 LNHDA and CDR2 SQIVND (reference sequence). The CDR3 extends over 14 amino acids. In regard to this clone: The antigen is unknown.

V and J are TRBV19 and TRBJ2-4; 7 nucleotides line up with TRBD2. The sequence came from a man younger than 40 in good health and CMV-seropositive. Sequencing was carried out using PBMCs. This CDR3 reads CASSTSGAKNIQYF. CDR3 DNA: TGTGCCAGTAGTACTAGCGGAGCCAAAAACATTCAGTACTTC.